The 32 T cell receptor beta chains presented below share a single source sample, sequenced in a study of human T cells and chemical hapten exposure. TCRdb called the RACE reads again in MiXCR, with one record for every CDR3 protein. The sample holds 180,000 or so distinct CDR3 sequences, around 20% seen once. Sample time point: patch test 1, 2 weeks after DPC sensitization. The treatment is: therapeutic diphenylcyclopropenone sensitization with weekly scalp DPC. This specimen consisted of whole blood, obtained in connection with sensitization to the hapten diphenylcyclopropenone (DPC). Receptor source: a woman aged 45-60 years with alopecia areata. Some clones in this sample may be carry-over from other donors' samples.

The table lists this clonotype with a few counts. The chain combines TRBV5-1 with TRBJ2-5, with 11 bases that match TRBD2. Germline V gene sequence: CDR1 SGHRS, CDR2 YFSETQ. Trimming removed 1 base from V and 3 bases from J; junction bases left unmatched: 2. CDR3 size: 15 residues. The CDR3, as DNA: TGCGCCAGCAGCTTGTTGACTAGCGGGAAAGAGACCCAGTACTTC. It encodes CASSLLTSGKETQYF.

The chain has TRBV4-2 and TRBJ2-5; tentatively, D is TRBD2 (6 bases). The CDR3 sequence is 16 residues long. Trimming stripped 3 bases from V and 5 bases from J, with 19 bases between. CDR1 is LGHNA, CDR2 YNFKEQ, per germline. In DNA, the CDR3 is TGTGCCAGCAGCCAGACGACCGGGACTGGGGGGGAGACCCAGTACTTC. Translated: CASSQTTGTGGETQYF.

Details on this clonotype: This may come from a read error, since a much larger clone is one base off. The rearrangement uses TRBV25-1 and TRBJ2-7; 8 nucleotides agree with TRBD1. Germline CDR1 MGHDK, CDR2 SYGVNS. The J segment lost 2 bases and the V segment lost 5 bases, leaving 8 bases of the junction unmatched. The length of the CDR3 is 15 residues. The CDR3 sequence: CASSPYNRGAYEQYF. CDR3 nucleotide sequence: TGTGCCAGCAGTCCCTATAACAGGGGGGCCTACGAGCAGTACTTC.

This clonotype turned up a few times. This chain connects TRBV10-3 to TRBJ2-2, with D tentatively TRBD2 (5 bases). Germline V gene lookup returns CDR1 ENHRY and CDR2 SYGVKD. The CDR3 extends over 17 amino acids. With 3 bases removed from V and 5 bases from J, the gap between germline ends came to 19 bases. The CDR3 nucleotides are TGTGCCATCAGTGAATACGCCGGAGGAGTCCCTACCGGGGAGCTGTTTTTT. Amino acids: CAISEYAGGVPTGELFF.

This chain connects TRBV7-9 to TRBJ1-2, with a weak D call TRBD1 (6 bases). CDR3 length: 16 residues. Germline CDR1 and CDR2: SEHNR and FQNEAQ (reference sequence). Trimming took 1 base from V and 6 from J, leaving 18 bases between them. CDR3 loop: CASSLGGLVGGHGYTF. Written as DNA, the CDR3 is TGTGCCAGCAGCTTAGGGGGGCTCGTGGGCGGACATGGCTACACCTTC.

The chain carries TRBV7-8 and TRBJ2-7; D gene ambiguous. The germline V gene encodes CDR1 SGHVS and CDR2 FQNEAQ. The ends were cut back, 1 base at V and 0 bases at J, with 10 bases in the middle. The CDR3 is 15 amino acids. The CDR3 nucleotides read TGTGCCAGCAGCTTAGTGGGTCAGCCCTCCTACGAGCAGTACTTC. This gives the protein CASSLVGQPSYEQYF.

This clonotype showed up just once. The chain recombines TRBV6-5 with TRBJ2-7, with 7 bases aligning to TRBD2. The germline gives CDR1 MNHEY, CDR2 SVGAGI. Trimming removed 7 bases from V and 4 bases from J; junction bases left unmatched: 13. The CDR3 has 15 amino acids. This chain's CDR3 is CASTPVWTRGYEQYF. In DNA form, the CDR3 reads TGTGCCAGCACCCCGGTCTGGACTAGAGGGTACGAGCAGTACTTC.

The CDR3 spells CSVRGQVSGANVLTF. The CDR3 DNA sequence: TGCAGCGTCAGGGGGCAGGTCTCTGGGGCCAACGTCCTGACTTTC. The chain links TRBV29-1 to TRBJ2-6; 8 bases are a match to TRBD1. The CDR3 length is 15 residues. The V segment lost 6 bases and the J segment 0 bases; nucleotides outside the gene matches: 4. CDR1 and CDR2 (germline): SQVTM, ANQGSEA.

This clonotype was recorded many times. This rearrangement joins TRBV5-6 to TRBJ2-1; no firm D call. Per the germline V gene, CDR1 is SGHDT and CDR2 is YYEEEE. This CDR3 comprises 14 residues. V was cut by 0 bases and J by 1 base, with 5 bases left in between. This CDR3 is CASSLGQSYNEQFF. CDR3 coding DNA: TGTGCCAGCAGCTTGGGACAATCCTACAATGAGCAGTTCTTC.

This chain uses TRBV5-1 with TRBJ2-2; TRBD1 aligns across 10 bases. V dropped 2 bases and J dropped 2; count of bases not matched to a gene: 6. The length of the CDR3 is 17 residues. Germline V gene data show CDR1 as SGHRS and CDR2 as YFSETQ. CDR3 nucleotide sequence: TGCGCCAGCAGCTTCCGGGACAGGGGAGTTAACACCGGGGAGCTGTTTTTT. It translates to CASSFRDRGVNTGELFF.

The CDR3 coding sequence is TGTGCCAGCAGTGACGGCCCGGATACGCAGTATTTT. Protein sequence: CASSDGPDTQYF. The gene calls are TRBV6-5 and TRBJ2-3; no clear D gene. CDR1 MNHEY and CDR2 SVGAGI come from the germline V gene. V lost 5 bases to trimming and J lost 6 bases, with 9 bases between them. This CDR3 has 12 amino acids.

This clonotype was observed a handful of times. The chain's CDR3 is CASSQPGVTDTQYF. As DNA, the CDR3 is TGTGCCAGCAGCCAGCCCGGGGTCACAGATACGCAGTATTTT. The chain has TRBV28 and TRBJ2-3; D perhaps matches TRBD2 (5 bases). Germline V gene sequence: CDR1 MDHEN, CDR2 SYDVKM. The CDR3 is made up of 14 amino acids. The V end lost 6 bases, the J end lost 2 bases, and 12 bases lay between the germline ends.

This clonotype was counted between two and nine times. The genes are TRBV7-9 and TRBJ2-7; D is uncertain. The CDR3 totals 12 residues. Trimming left V 0 bases short and J 3 bases short, with 3 bases between. Germline assignment: CDR1 SEHNR and CDR2 FQNEAQ (reference sequence). CDR3 DNA sequence: TGTGCCAGCAGCTTAGCAATCTACGAGCAGTACTTC. Residues: CASSLAIYEQYF.

CDR3 in DNA: TGTGCCAGCAGCTTTGCGTCGAACACCGGGGAGCTGTTTTTT. It codes for CASSFASNTGELFF. This chain connects TRBV11-2 to TRBJ2-2, with D uncertain. The V gene's germline CDR1 is SGHAT and CDR2 FQNNGV. The V and J ends lost 3 bases and 0 bases respectively, with 5 bases between them. The CDR3 loop spans 14 amino acids. The full variable domain, rest sourced from reference TRBV11-2 and TRBJ2-2, is EAGVAQSPRYKIIEKRQSVAFWCNPISGHATLYWYQQILGQGPKLLIQFQNNGVVDDSQLPKDRFSAERLKGVDSTLKIQPAKLEDSAVYLCASSFASNTGELFFGEGSRLTVL.

The CDR3 sequence is CASSLMGGNNEQFF. The CDR3 region has the DNA TGTGCCAGCAGCTTAATGGGCGGGAACAATGAGCAGTTCTTC. The rearrangement links TRBV11-2 to TRBJ2-1; a weak D match, TRBD2 (6 bases). V was clipped by 2 bases and J by 5 bases, with 10 bases between them. The CDR3 runs 14 residues. Germline CDR1 SGHAT, CDR2 FQNNGV.

V gene TRBV4-2 combines with J gene TRBJ2-3; the match to TRBD2 covers 14 bases. The CDR3 is made up of 16 amino acids. The V gene's germline CDR1 is LGHNA and CDR2 YNFKEQ. V gave up 3 bases and J gave up 5 bases; unmatched junction bases: 4. DNA of the CDR3: TGTGCCAGCAGCCACGTGACTAGCGGGAGGGGAGATACGCAGTATTTT. It specifies CASSHVTSGRGDTQYF.

The chain uses TRBV20-1 and TRBJ2-7; 10 bases agree with TRBD2. CDR1 and CDR2 from the germline V gene are DFQATT and SNEGSKA (reference sequence). This CDR3 is 14 amino acids long. V dropped 6 bases and J dropped 5; count of bases not matched to a gene: 10. The CDR3 protein is CSAAGLAGEDEQYF. Written as DNA, the CDR3 is TGCAGTGCCGCTGGGCTAGCGGGAGAGGACGAGCAGTACTTC.

This clonotype has just a few counts. The V and J genes are TRBV25-1 and TRBJ1-2, with TRBD1 as a possible D gene (5 bases). The CDR3 totals 13 residues. Germline loops: CDR1 MGHDK, CDR2 SYGVNS. Trimming pared 4 bases from V and 6 bases from J, leaving 12 bases between. This chain's CDR3 is CASSAGTGNGYTF. The CDR3 DNA reads as TGTGCCAGCAGTGCAGGGACGGGGAATGGCTACACCTTC.

This clonotype was detected only a few times. This chain connects TRBV29-1 to TRBJ2-1, with TRBD1 identical over 8 bases. The CDR3 runs 13 residues. Germline V gene data show CDR1 as SQVTM and CDR2 as ANQGSEA. The V and J ends lost 4 bases and 6 bases, in that order; junction bases with no gene match: 5. Here the CDR3 reads CSVGQGAGNEQFF. The CDR3 DNA sequence: TGCAGCGTTGGGCAGGGGGCCGGCAATGAGCAGTTCTTC.

The CDR3 bases are TGTGCCAGCAGCTTAGCGTTATCTGGACAGGGCTATGGCTACACCTTC. Translated, it gives CASSLALSGQGYGYTF. The gene calls are TRBV7-8 and TRBJ1-2; 8 bases map to TRBD1. The CDR3 runs to 16 residues. V trimming: 0 bases; J trimming: 4 bases; junction bases outside the gene matches: 7. Germline V CDR1 and CDR2: SGHVS, FQNEAQ.

V is TRBV11-1 and J is TRBJ1-1, with D perhaps TRBD1 (6 bases). CDR1 SGHAT and CDR2 FQDESV come from the germline V gene (reference sequence). This CDR3 is built from 15 residues. The V end lost 0 bases, the J end lost 1 base, and 9 bases lay between the germline ends. Here the CDR3 DNA reads TGTGCCAGCAGCTTAGCTCCGGGACAGAACACTGAAGCTTTCTTT. Its protein is CASSLAPGQNTEAFF. Supplemented by reference TRBV11-1 and TRBJ1-1, the full variable domain reads EAEVAQSPRYKITEKSQAVAFWCDPISGHATLYWYRQILGQGPELLVQFQDESVVDDSQLPKDRFSAERLKGVDSTLKIQPAELGDSAMYLCASSLAPGQNTEAFFGQGTRLTVV.

This clonotype has just a few counts. The chain links TRBV10-3 to TRBJ1-1; D unclear. This CDR3 has 14 amino acids. CDR1 ENHRY and CDR2 SYGVKD come from the germline V gene. Deletions cut 0 bases from V and 3 bases from J, with 8 bases between. The CDR3 loop reads CAISESDGDTEAFF. The CDR3, as DNA: TGTGCCATCAGTGAGTCCGACGGCGACACTGAAGCTTTCTTT.

The chain combines TRBV5-1 with TRBJ1-2; the D gene is possibly TRBD1 (5 bases). There are 12 residues in the CDR3. Germline V gene sequence: CDR1 SGHRS, CDR2 YFSETQ. Trimming removed 7 bases from V and 3 bases from J, with 10 bases in between. The CDR3 loop reads CASRGTDYGYTF. Written as DNA, the CDR3 is TGCGCCAGCCGCGGGACGGACTATGGCTACACCTTC.

The V and J genes are TRBV20-1 and TRBJ2-7, with TRBD2 identical over 11 bases. V was pared by 7 bases and J by 5 bases, with 7 bases of the junction left unmatched. Germline V gene lookup returns CDR1 DFQATT and CDR2 SNEGSKA (reference sequence). This CDR3 is built from 13 residues. The CDR3 DNA reads TGCAGTGTAGCGGGAGGGCCCCGAGACGAGCAGTACTTC. The encoded protein is CSVAGGPRDEQYF.

J is TRBJ2-3 and V is TRBV7-2, with 14 positions matching TRBD2. The CDR3 covers 17 residues. Germline values: CDR1 SGHTA, CDR2 FQGNSA. Trimming at V came to 0 bases and at J to 9 bases, leaving 8 bases not matched to a gene. CDR3 sequence (DNA): TGTGCCAGCAGCTTAGCGGGGGGACTAGCGGGAGCTGGCACGCAGTATTTT. Its protein is CASSLAGGLAGAGTQYF.

The genes are TRBV29-1 and TRBJ2-7, with D unclear. V was shortened by 6 bases and J by 0 bases, with 12 bases between the two germline ends. CDR1 is SQVTM, CDR2 ANQGSEA, per germline. The CDR3 sequence is 13 residues long. In DNA, the CDR3 is TGCAGCGTAGGACGGTGGAGCTCCTACGAGCAGTACTTC. Its translation: CSVGRWSSYEQYF.

This clonotype was detected a few times. This chain connects TRBV6-2 or TRBV6-3 to TRBJ2-7; the D gene could be TRBD1 or TRBD2 (5 bases each). Trimming removed 5 bases from V and 0 bases from J, with 14 bases in between. CDR1 MNHEY and CDR2 SVGEGT come from the germline V gene. This CDR3 spans 15 amino acids. CDR3 coding DNA: TGTGCCAGCAGTCGCCGGGACCACAGCTCCTACGAGCAGTACTTC. It encodes CASSRRDHSSYEQYF.

V gene TRBV5-6 combines with J gene TRBJ2-1; the match to TRBD1 covers 8 bases. The CDR3 contains 16 residues. Trimming at V came to 4 bases and at J to 9 bases, leaving 15 bases not matched to a gene. Germline CDR1 reads SGHDT; CDR2 reads YYEEEE. The DNA of the CDR3 is TGTGCCAGCAGCCCTCAGACAGGGGTGCGGACAAGTGAGCAGTTCTTC. This sequence encodes CASSPQTGVRTSEQFF.

This chain links TRBV9 with TRBJ2-2, with D perhaps given as TRBD1 or TRBD2 (6 bases each). The CDR3 covers 15 residues. Deletions cut 0 bases from V and 4 bases from J, with 10 bases between. Germline V CDR1 and CDR2: SGDLS, YYNGEE. This CDR3 reads CASSVDGGSTGELFF. The CDR3 DNA sequence: TGTGCCAGCAGCGTAGACGGGGGCAGCACCGGGGAGCTGTTTTTT.

In this sample, this clonotype turned up a few times. The J gene is TRBJ2-3, the V gene TRBV12-3 or TRBV12-4; D is unclear. V shed 4 bases and J shed 8 bases, with 10 bases lying between them. This CDR3 has 12 amino acids. Here the CDR3 reads CASSSRRATQYF. CDR3 nucleotide sequence: TGTGCCAGCAGTTCCCGCCGGGCTACGCAGTATTTT.

The sample holds a few counts of this clonotype. J is TRBJ2-3 and V is TRBV12-3 or TRBV12-4, with D tentatively TRBD2 (5 bases). Trimming removed 6 bases at V and 1 base at J, with 11 bases between. The CDR3 is made up of 14 amino acids. The CDR3 DNA reads TGTGCCAGCAGCGAGGGTTACGGCACAGATACGCAGTATTTT. Protein: CASSEGYGTDTQYF.

The chain links TRBV29-1 to TRBJ1-4; the match to TRBD1 covers 7 bases. V lost 6 bases and J lost 2; bases outside the gene matches: 6. CDR1 and CDR2 from the germline V gene are SQVTM and ANQGSEA. This CDR3 spans 14 amino acids. CDR3 bases: TGCAGCGTCCAGGGGGTTGATACTAATGAAAAACTGTTTTTT. It codes for CSVQGVDTNEKLFF.